The clone carrying this T cell receptor beta chain was counted only a few times. What it binds is not known. The germline V gene encodes CDR1 DFQATT and CDR2 SNEGSKA (reference sequence). This CDR3 contains 19 residues. Trimming left V 1 base short and J 1 base short, with 25 bases between. These data are taken from a study of early T cells in non-severe SARS-CoV-2 infection. Overall study context: Chains stayed unpaired after sequencing of bulk RNA from unsorted whole blood.

Individual cDNA molecules each received unique molecular identifiers attached to them. TCRdb reprocessed the 5' RACE reads via MiXCR and lists one record per CDR3 protein. The sample lists over 90,000 distinct CDR3 sequences, roughly 12% seen once, with about 4.6% in the top ten. Study results and caveats: Missing private and CD4 specificities, VDJdb matching favored anti-spike CD8 responses.

The sequence was collected from an adult who was a healthcare worker with PCR-confirmed SARS-CoV-2 infection or an uninfected control (not recorded which). The chain links TRBV20-1 to TRBJ1-1; D ambiguous. Sequenced material: whole blood, taken at baseline. CDR3 loop: CSARAELSPLNWRNTEAFF. CDR3 sequence (DNA): TGCAGTGCTAGAGCAGAGTTAAGTCCTTTGAATTGGCGGAACACTGAAGCTTTCTTT.